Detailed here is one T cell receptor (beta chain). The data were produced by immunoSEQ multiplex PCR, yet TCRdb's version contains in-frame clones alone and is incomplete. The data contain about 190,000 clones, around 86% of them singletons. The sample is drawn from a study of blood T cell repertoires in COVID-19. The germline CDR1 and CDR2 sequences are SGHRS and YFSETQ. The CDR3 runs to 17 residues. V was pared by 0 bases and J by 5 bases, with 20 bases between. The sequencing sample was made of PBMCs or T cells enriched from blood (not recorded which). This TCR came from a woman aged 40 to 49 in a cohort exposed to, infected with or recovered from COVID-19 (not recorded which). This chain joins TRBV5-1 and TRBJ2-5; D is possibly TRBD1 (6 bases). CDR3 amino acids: CASSLDWQGHDRETQYF. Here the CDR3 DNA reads TGCGCCAGCAGCTTGGATTGGCAGGGGCACGATCGGGAGACCCAGTACTTC.